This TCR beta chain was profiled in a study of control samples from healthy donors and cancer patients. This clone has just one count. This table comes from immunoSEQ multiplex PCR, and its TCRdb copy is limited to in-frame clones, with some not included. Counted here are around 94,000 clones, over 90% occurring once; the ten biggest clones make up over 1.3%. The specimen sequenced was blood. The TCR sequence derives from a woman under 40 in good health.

The CDR3 region has the DNA TGTGCCAGCAGTGCAGAGCGGGGGGGCCGCGAGACCCAGTACTTC. It translates to CASSAERGGRETQYF. The chain links TRBV2 to TRBJ2-5; 10 bases agree with TRBD2. The CDR3 runs to 15 residues. Germline CDR1 SNHLY, CDR2 FYNNEI. V was clipped by 4 bases and J by 5 bases; unmatched bases: 7.